The 5 T cell receptor beta chains below were found in one sample sequenced in a study of T cell responses to AZD1222 COVID-19 vaccine. Sequencing used immunoSEQ multiplex PCR; TCRdb keeps in-frame clones, though not all of them. In the table there are just under 150,000 clones, about 92% of which are singletons. Sequences were derived from peripheral blood, sampled 28 days after the second AZD1222 dose. Receptors originate from an adult who received the AZD1222 COVID-19 vaccine.

The gene calls are TRBV27 and TRBJ2-3; 11 bases are a match to TRBD1. The germline V gene has CDR1 MNHEY and CDR2 SMNVEV (reference sequence). With 2 bases clipped from V and 3 bases from J, the junction kept 1 base outside the gene matches. This CDR3 region has 15 residues. CDR3: CASSLGQGATDTQYF. CDR3 nucleotide sequence: TGTGCCAGCAGTTTAGGACAGGGGGCAACAGATACGCAGTATTTT.

V gene TRBV7-3 combines with J gene TRBJ2-1; 8 bases fit TRBD2. This CDR3 comprises 16 residues. Germline trimming cut 0 bases from V and 11 bases from J; bases unmatched to any gene: 12. The germline V gene has CDR1 SGHTA and CDR2 FQGTGA. CDR3 sequence: CASSLTGSGGPSKQFF. CDR3 coding DNA: TGTGCCAGCAGCTTAACTGGATCGGGAGGGCCGAGTAAGCAGTTCTTC.

The chain uses TRBV27 and TRBJ1-2; D perhaps matches TRBD1 (6 bases). CDR1 is MNHEY, CDR2 SMNVEV, per germline (reference sequence). Trimming cost V 5 bases and J 7 bases, with 14 bases left between them. CDR3 length equals 13 residues. For the CDR3, the DNA is TGTGCCAGCAGTCCAAGCCCAGGGGCTGGCTACACCTTC. Amino acid sequence: CASSPSPGAGYTF.

The V call is TRBV13, the J call TRBJ1-3, with TRBD1 as a possible D gene (6 bases). V lost 4 bases and J 10 bases, leaving 14 bases between the germline ends. The CDR3 is made up of 13 amino acids. The germline gives CDR1 PRHDT, CDR2 FYEKMQ (reference sequence). This CDR3 is CASSYNRVGTIYF. The CDR3 DNA reads as TGTGCCAGCAGCTACAACAGGGTGGGAACCATATATTTT.

The chain links TRBV24-1 to TRBJ2-7; TRBD1 aligns across 8 bases. This CDR3 has 12 amino acids. CDR1 KGHDR and CDR2 SFDVKD come from the germline V gene. Germline trimming cut 9 bases from V and 1 base from J; bases unmatched to any gene: 1. CDR3 sequence: CATQGASYEQYF. CDR3 bases: TGTGCCACCCAGGGGGCATCCTACGAGCAGTACTTC.